The clone carrying this T cell receptor (beta chain) was seen at least ten times. The antigen is not known. This sample was taken from a study of tumor and adjacent non-tumor tissue in lung cancer. The wider study: Stage I to III disease affected ten to eleven men and a handful of women aged roughly 31 to 85.

A modified ARM-PCR protocol with three rounds of nested PCR amplified TCRbeta. A single record per CDR3 protein comes from TCRdb applying MiXCR to the multiplex PCR reads. The sample lists about 76,000 distinct CDR3 sequences, roughly 75% seen once, with roughly 12% in the top ten. The study's findings and limits: Normal lung showed higher cumulative top 100 clone frequency than tumor. Shorter survival was associated with higher TCR diversity in tumors.

RNA was extracted from bulk tissue without any cell sorting. Donors were chemotherapy-naive, newly diagnosed lung cancer surgical patients in China, August–late 2014. The sample comprised lung tumor tissue. The TCR comes from a woman in her 70s with non-small cell lung cancer.

The CDR3 DNA sequence: TGTGCCATCACCCGAAACCCTAGCACAGATACGCAGTATTTT. Amino acid sequence: CAITRNPSTDTQYF. This chain links TRBV10-3 with TRBJ2-3; D unclear. V was clipped by 7 bases and J by 0 bases, with 11 bases between them. The CDR3 spans 14 residues. Germline CDR1 is ENHRY and CDR2 is SYGVKD.